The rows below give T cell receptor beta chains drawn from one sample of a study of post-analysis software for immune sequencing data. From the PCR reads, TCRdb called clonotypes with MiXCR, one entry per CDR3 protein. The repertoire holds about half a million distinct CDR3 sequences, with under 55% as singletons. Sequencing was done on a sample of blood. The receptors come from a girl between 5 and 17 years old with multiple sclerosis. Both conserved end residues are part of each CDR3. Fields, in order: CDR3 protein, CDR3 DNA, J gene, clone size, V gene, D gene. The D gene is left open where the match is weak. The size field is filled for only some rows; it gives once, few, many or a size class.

CDR3 protein: CASVAESGSLRNEQFF
CDR3 DNA: TGTGCCAGCGTAGCTGAGAGCGGGAGCCTTCGGAATGAGCAGTTCTTC
J gene: TRBJ2-1
clone size: many
V gene: TRBV27
D gene: TRBD2

CDR3 protein: CASSVEGNTDTQYF
CDR3 DNA: TGTGCCAGCAGCGTAGAAGGTAACACAGATACGCAGTATTTT
J gene: TRBJ2-3
clone size: -
V gene: TRBV9
D gene: -

CDR3 protein: CASSLWTSGRGEQYF
CDR3 DNA: TGTGCCAGCAGTCTCTGGACTAGCGGGAGAGGCGAGCAGTACTTC
J gene: TRBJ2-7
clone size: -
V gene: TRBV28
D gene: TRBD2

CDR3 protein: CASSPRSGGGAEAFF
CDR3 DNA: TGTGCCAGCAGCCCTCGATCCGGGGGCGGCGCTGAAGCTTTCTTT
J gene: TRBJ1-1
clone size: few
V gene: TRBV7-6
D gene: -

CDR3 protein: CASSQRSGKYNEQFF
CDR3 DNA: TGTGCCAGCAGCCAACGTAGCGGGAAGTACAATGAGCAGTTCTTC
J gene: TRBJ2-1
clone size: -
V gene: TRBV3-1
D gene: TRBD2

CDR3 protein: CASSPGQGRGETQYF
CDR3 DNA: TGTGCCAGCAGCCCCGGACAGGGACGGGGGGAGACCCAGTACTTC
J gene: TRBJ2-5
clone size: -
V gene: TRBV12-3/TRBV12-4
D gene: TRBD1

CDR3 protein: CSARGVWTSGRTIQETQYF
CDR3 DNA: TGCAGTGCTAGAGGAGTTTGGACTAGCGGGCGAACGATCCAAGAGACCCAGTACTTC
J gene: TRBJ2-5
clone size: -
V gene: TRBV20-1
D gene: TRBD2

CDR3 protein: CSARSPYNNEQFF
CDR3 DNA: TGCAGTGCTAGGTCGCCGTACAACAATGAGCAGTTCTTC
J gene: TRBJ2-1
clone size: once
V gene: TRBV20-1
D gene: -

CDR3 protein: CASSRSGRYDNEQFF
CDR3 DNA: TGCGCCAGCAGCCGAAGCGGGAGGTATGACAATGAGCAGTTCTTC
J gene: TRBJ2-1
clone size: -
V gene: TRBV5-1
D gene: TRBD2

CDR3 protein: CSAHSLGGYEQYF
CDR3 DNA: TGCAGTGCCCACTCGTTGGGAGGCTACGAGCAGTACTTC
J gene: TRBJ2-7
clone size: -
V gene: TRBV20-1
D gene: -

CDR3 protein: CASRPDRTLPEAFF
CDR3 DNA: TGTGCCAGCAGACCCGACAGAACCCTTCCCGAAGCTTTCTTT
J gene: TRBJ1-1
clone size: -
V gene: TRBV28
D gene: -